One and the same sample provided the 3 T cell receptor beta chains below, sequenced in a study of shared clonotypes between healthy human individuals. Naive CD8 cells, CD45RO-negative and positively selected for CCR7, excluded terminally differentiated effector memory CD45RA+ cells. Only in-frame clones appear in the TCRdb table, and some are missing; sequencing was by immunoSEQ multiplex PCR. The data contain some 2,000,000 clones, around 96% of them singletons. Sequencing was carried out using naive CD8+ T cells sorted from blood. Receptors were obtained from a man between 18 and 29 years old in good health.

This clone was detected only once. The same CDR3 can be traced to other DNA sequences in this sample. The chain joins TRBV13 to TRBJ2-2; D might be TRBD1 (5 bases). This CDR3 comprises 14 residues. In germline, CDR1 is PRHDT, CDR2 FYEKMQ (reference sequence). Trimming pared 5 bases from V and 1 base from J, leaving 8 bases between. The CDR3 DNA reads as TGTGCCAGCAGCCCTGGACAGAACACCGGGGAGCTGTTTTTT. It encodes CASSPGQNTGELFF. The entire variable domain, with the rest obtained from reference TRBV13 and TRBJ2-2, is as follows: AAGVIQSPRHLIKEKRETATLKCYPIPRHDTVYWYQQGPGQDPQFLISFYEKMQSDKGSIPDRFSAQQFSDYHSELNMSSLELGDSALYFCASSPGQNTGELFFGEGSRLTVL.

The DNA for the CDR3 is TGTGCCAGCAGTTTCAGGGAGGACTATGGCTACACCTTC. Protein: CASSFREDYGYTF. The gene calls are TRBV6-5 and TRBJ1-2; TRBD1 might be the D (5 bases). CDR1 MNHEY and CDR2 SVGAGI come from the germline V gene. This CDR3 comprises 13 residues. V lost 4 bases and J lost 3, with 9 bases in between.

For the CDR3, the DNA is TGTGCCAGCAGGCCGACGGAGCGCTCCTACGAGCAGTACTTC. As protein: CASRPTERSYEQYF. The genes are TRBV7-6 and TRBJ2-7; D unclear. Trimming removed 6 bases from V and 0 bases from J, with 12 bases in between. Germline V lookup: CDR1 SGHVS, CDR2 FNYEAQ. The CDR3 runs to 14 residues.